This T cell receptor (beta chain) derives from a study of blood T cell repertoires in COVID-19. Study-wide context: The cDNA or gDNA used as material had been derived from T cells, B-cell-depleted T cells, or PBMCs.

Those who participated ranged in age from roughly 18 to 89 years and resided in 20 to 25 US areas. The CDR3 is 14 residues long. In the source study's methods: Nucleated cell number was recorded as an estimate derived from reference gene primer amplification. Data came from immunoSEQ multiplex PCR; TCRdb stores just in-frame clones and leaves some out. V and J calls and clone size are given by that table; D and trimming were obtained from the DNA. This sample has 100,000 to 150,000 clones, with about 86% found just once. This chain links TRBV21-1 with TRBJ1-6; the table's TRBD1 call for D was not verified on the DNA. TRBV21-1 is recorded as a pseudogene. The sequence came from a man aged 40-55 years with acute COVID-19. The material sequenced was PBMCs or T cells enriched from blood (not recorded which). Here the CDR3 DNA reads TGTGCCAGGTATTATACTTACAGGGACTCACCCCTCCACTTT. The encoded protein is CARYYTYRDSPLHF.